This T cell receptor (beta chain) was found in a study of cytomegalovirus exposure and HLA in healthy donors. Study conclusions and caveats: A cluster of highly shared sequence variants was likely a sequencing artifact. In an earlier analysis, productive rearrangement rates for most beta V segments clustered near 87% or 30%. The study carried out a later analysis of TCR beta sequences. It associated approximately 16,000 of them with specific HLA alleles at a false discovery rate of 0.05.

The PCR contained 60 Vbeta and 13 Jbeta primers. Some clones are missing from TCRdb's copy, which holds only in-frame ones; the method was immunoSEQ multiplex PCR. Of some 81,000 clones listed, under 85% are singletons. This clone was observed a handful of times. Its antigen remains unknown. The donors (healthy individuals) were bone marrow donors. The sequence derives from a woman in her forties in good health and CMV-seropositive. Sequenced: PBMCs.

The CDR3 protein is CASSVANEQFF. The CDR3 DNA is TGTGCCAGCAGCGTAGCTAATGAGCAGTTCTTC. The chain has TRBV9 and TRBJ2-1; D remains unclear. V was pared by 0 bases and J by 7 bases, with 2 bases between. Looked up from germline, CDR1 is SGDLS and CDR2 is YYNGEE. The CDR3 loop spans 11 amino acids.